This T cell receptor (beta chain) was captured by sequencing in a study of graft-versus-host responses after intestinal transplantation. Study information: Recipients received multivisceral, liver-intestinal, or isolated intestinal transplants.

Sequencing was performed with immunoSEQ multiplex PCR; in TCRdb, only in-frame clones are kept and a portion is missing. Of fewer than 55,000 clones listed, approximately 95% are singletons. The CDR3 is 15 amino acids. V was trimmed by 0 bases and J by 1 base, leaving 9 bases between them. From germline, CDR1 is LGHNA and CDR2 YSLEER. Study-wide findings and caveats: GvH clones appeared in recipient marrow, some first in ileum or blood.

This clone has a single count. What it binds is unknown. Here the sequenced sample was unstimulated CD8+ T cells sorted from spleen or lymph node cells, taken before transplant. The V and J genes are TRBV4-3 and TRBJ2-5; no definite D call. This sequence was found in a human donor who was the organ donor for an intestinal transplant. CDR3 sequence: CASSQDLAVQETQYF. The CDR3 DNA reads as TGCGCCAGCAGCCAAGACCTTGCGGTCCAAGAGACCCAGTACTTC.